Each of the 28 T cell receptor beta chains below was sequenced from the same sample in a study of blood T cell repertoires in COVID-19. Sequenced by immunoSEQ multiplex PCR; TCRdb stores in-frame clones only, minus some. The data show 130,000 to 150,000 clones, around 89% seen once. The sequencing input was peripheral blood. These receptors were collected from a woman in her sixties with active COVID-19.

In this sample, this clone turned up once. V is TRBV11-2 and J is TRBJ2-1, with a possible D match to TRBD1 (5 bases). CDR1 is SGHAT, CDR2 FQNNGV, per germline. V lost 1 base, J lost 1 base, and 17 bases lay in between. The length of the CDR3 is 18 residues. The CDR3 here is CASSLVLGHSISYNEQFF. DNA for the CDR3: TGTGCCAGCAGCTTAGTTCTTGGACACTCTATTTCCTACAATGAGCAGTTCTTC.

This clone was counted a single time. The chain employs TRBV7-2 and TRBJ2-5; the match to TRBD1 covers 8 bases. This CDR3 is 11 amino acids long. The V gene's germline CDR1 is SGHTA and CDR2 FQGNSA. With V trimmed by 5 bases and J by 14 bases, 7 bases remained unmatched. In nucleotides, the CDR3 is TGTGCCAGCAGCACAGACAGGGGCTTTTACTTC. Protein sequence: CASSTDRGFYF.

The CDR3: CASSPQGTNTDTQYF. The DNA of the CDR3 is TGTGCCAGCAGCCCCCAGGGAACTAACACAGATACGCAGTATTTT. V is TRBV7-2 and J is TRBJ2-3; D may be TRBD1 (5 bases). This CDR3 comprises 15 residues. V lost 5 bases to trimming and J lost 2 bases, with 14 bases between them. Germline lookup yields CDR1 SGHTA and CDR2 FQGNSA.

This chain joins TRBV28 and TRBJ2-7; 10 bases are a match to TRBD1. The CDR3 sequence is 14 residues long. V lost 6 bases and J lost 6; bases outside the gene matches: 8. The germline CDR1 and CDR2 sequences are MDHEN and SYDVKM. Here the CDR3 reads CASSPGTGEPEQYF. CDR3 in DNA: TGTGCCAGCAGCCCCGGGACAGGGGAGCCCGAGCAGTACTTC.

The chain uses TRBV7-2 and TRBJ2-3, with no clear D. The CDR3 length is 13 residues. CDR1 is SGHTA and CDR2 is FQGNSA in the germline V gene. Deletions cut 1 base from V and 4 bases from J, with 6 bases between. CDR3 sequence reads: CASSLGYADTQYF. The CDR3 DNA sequence: TGTGCCAGCAGCTTAGGCTATGCAGATACGCAGTATTTT.

The chain has TRBV5-1 and TRBJ2-5; 11 bases fit TRBD2. Germline CDR1 and CDR2: SGHRS and YFSETQ. The length of the CDR3 is 16 residues. After removal of 0 bases from V and 2 bases from J, the junction contained 3 bases not matched to a gene. The CDR3 spells CASSLVGTSGQETQYF. CDR3 DNA: TGCGCCAGCAGCTTGGTTGGGACTAGCGGACAAGAGACCCAGTACTTC.

This sequence joins TRBV30 and TRBJ1-2, with 8 bases identical to TRBD1. V was pared by 1 base and J by 4 bases, with 8 bases of the junction left unmatched. The CDR3 is 15 residues long. Germline CDR1 GTSNPN, CDR2 SVGIG (reference sequence). CDR3 loop: CAWSAGQVGSYGYTF. The DNA for the CDR3 is TGTGCCTGGAGTGCGGGACAGGTTGGAAGCTATGGCTACACCTTC. Drawing the rest from reference TRBV30 and TRBJ1-2, the complete variable domain is SQTIHQWPATLVQPVGSPLSLECTVEGTSNPNLYWYRQAAGRGLQLLFYSVGIGQISSEVPQNLSASRPQDRQFILSSKKLLLSDSGFYLCAWSAGQVGSYGYTFGSGTRLTVV.

The chain uses TRBV19 and TRBJ1-3; 7 positions agree with TRBD1. Germline CDR1 LNHDA, CDR2 SQIVND (reference sequence). The CDR3 has 15 residues. The J segment lost 1 base and the V segment lost 5 bases, leaving 5 bases of the junction unmatched. DNA for the CDR3: TGTGCCAGTAGTGCGACAGGGCGGTCTGGAAACACCATATATTTT. As protein: CASSATGRSGNTIYF.

The chain is built from TRBV6-2 or TRBV6-3 and TRBJ2-5, with 10 positions matching TRBD2. Unmatched junction bases numbered 7, after V lost 2 bases and J lost 1 base. The germline V gene has CDR1 MNHEY and CDR2 SVGEGT. The CDR3 covers 17 residues. The CDR3 region is CASSYGRTSGAQETQYF. DNA for the CDR3: TGTGCCAGCAGTTACGGGAGAACTAGCGGGGCCCAAGAGACCCAGTACTTC.

V gene TRBV5-1 combines with J gene TRBJ2-1; D may be TRBD1 (7 bases). V was pared by 2 bases and J by 15 bases, with 15 bases between. The CDR3 covers 12 residues. The germline V gene encodes CDR1 SGHRS and CDR2 YFSETQ. The DNA of the CDR3 is TGCGCCAGCAGCTTTCAGACAGGGACTTGGTTCTTC. Its protein product is CASSFQTGTWFF.

The chain joins TRBV4-3 to TRBJ2-3; 10 bases fit TRBD1. There are 19 residues in the CDR3. The V gene end was trimmed by 0 bases and the J gene end by 5 bases; junction bases not matched to a gene: 14. CDR1 is LGHNA, CDR2 YSLEER, per germline. CDR3 protein: CASSQDGVSGTGVVDTQYF. The CDR3 region has the DNA TGCGCCAGCAGCCAAGATGGGGTTTCTGGGACAGGGGTTGTAGATACGCAGTATTTT.

This clone was detected only once. This chain uses TRBV7-2 with TRBJ1-3, with D uncertain. From germline, CDR1 is SGHTA and CDR2 FQGNSA. This CDR3 contains 14 residues. Trimming removed 5 bases from V and 2 bases from J, with 10 bases in between. The CDR3: CASSLGGTGNTIYF. In nucleotides, the CDR3 is TGTGCCAGCAGCCTAGGAGGCACTGGAAACACCATATATTTT.

The V call is TRBV28, the J call TRBJ1-2; 9 bases line up with TRBD1. This CDR3 spans 15 amino acids. Trimming took 4 bases from V and 7 from J; bases not matched to a gene: 10. Germline V gene lookup returns CDR1 MDHEN and CDR2 SYDVKM. DNA of the CDR3: TGTGCCAGCAGTTCCCAGGGGACAGGGATGGTTGGCTACACCTTC. Its translation: CASSSQGTGMVGYTF.

The chain's CDR3 is CASSFTGLAVTGELFF. CDR3 in DNA: TGTGCCAGCAGTTTCACCGGACTAGCGGTCACCGGGGAGCTGTTTTTT. The V gene is TRBV28, the J gene TRBJ2-2; TRBD2 aligns across 10 bases. Per germline, CDR1 MDHEN and CDR2 SYDVKM. The CDR3 sequence is 16 residues long. Trimming removed 3 bases from V and 4 bases from J; junction bases left unmatched: 5.

The CDR3 nucleotides read TGTGCCAGCAGCCAAGATTTTCGGGGAGGAGGGTATAATTCACCCCTCCACTTT. Encoded protein: CASSQDFRGGGYNSPLHF. The chain recombines TRBV4-2 with TRBJ1-6; unclear D gene. There are 18 residues in the CDR3. Germline V gene lookup returns CDR1 LGHNA and CDR2 YNFKEQ. V was cut by 0 bases and J by 4 bases, with 16 bases left in between.

The J gene is TRBJ2-1, the V gene TRBV7-9; D is ambiguous. V was shortened by 1 base and J by 2 bases, with 6 bases between the two germline ends. This CDR3 region has 14 residues. From germline, CDR1 is SEHNR and CDR2 FQNEAQ (reference sequence). This CDR3 is CASSLVPAYNEQFF. The DNA of the CDR3 is TGTGCCAGCAGCTTAGTTCCAGCCTACAATGAGCAGTTCTTC.

This clone came up once. The rearrangement uses TRBV6-5 and TRBJ2-7; 8 bases agree with TRBD2. Germline V lookup: CDR1 MNHEY, CDR2 SVGAGI. The CDR3 extends over 14 amino acids. The ends lost 4 bases at V and 3 bases at J; junction bases unmatched: 5. The CDR3 DNA follows: TGTGCCAGCAGTTCGAGACTAGCGAGCTACGAGCAGTACTTC. It translates to CASSSRLASYEQYF.

This clone has a handful of counts. V is TRBV6-6 and J is TRBJ1-1; 8 bases fit TRBD1. The V and J ends lost 5 bases and 5 bases, in that order; junction bases with no gene match: 4. This CDR3 region has 13 residues. The germline gives CDR1 MNHNY, CDR2 SVGAGI (reference sequence). The CDR3 coding sequence is TGTGCCAGCAGTAGGACAGGGATTACTGAAGCTTTCTTT. Protein: CASSRTGITEAFF.

The V gene is TRBV28, the J gene TRBJ2-2, with D possibly matching TRBD1 (6 bases). The CDR3 is made up of 16 amino acids. Germline CDR1 is MDHEN and CDR2 is SYDVKM. V shed 3 bases and J shed 3 bases, with 14 bases lying between them. The CDR3 is CASSFPTQGYTGELFF. CDR3 coding DNA: TGTGCCAGCAGTTTTCCGACCCAGGGGTACACCGGGGAGCTGTTTTTT.

The chain employs TRBV5-1 and TRBJ2-1; 11 positions agree with TRBD2. From germline, CDR1 is SGHRS and CDR2 YFSETQ. After removal of 2 bases from V and 5 bases from J, the junction contained 6 bases not matched to a gene. CDR3 length: 16 amino acids. The CDR3 here is CASSLTGTSGDNEQFF. The CDR3 nucleotides are TGCGCCAGCAGCTTAACCGGGACTAGCGGAGACAATGAGCAGTTCTTC.

The V call is TRBV7-3, the J call TRBJ2-2, with D possibly being TRBD1 (5 bases). The germline gives CDR1 SGHTA, CDR2 FQGTGA. The CDR3 loop spans 15 amino acids. V was clipped by 5 bases and J by 3 bases, with 13 bases between them. The CDR3 DNA is TGTGCCAGCAGCCCTCAGACAGCGCACACCGGGGAGCTGTTTTTT. This translates into CASSPQTAHTGELFF.

The CDR3 nucleotides read TGTGCCACCAGTGATTTGGGCAGACTAGCGGGAGAGGGCAGAGAGACCCAGTACTTC. Amino acid sequence: CATSDLGRLAGEGRETQYF. The chain joins TRBV24-1 to TRBJ2-5; 12 bases are a match to TRBD2. The CDR3 runs 19 residues. V was pared by 0 bases and J by 4 bases, with 11 bases of the junction left unmatched. CDR1 and CDR2 (germline): KGHDR, SFDVKD.

The chain links TRBV6-2 or TRBV6-3 to TRBJ1-2, with 8 bases aligning to TRBD1. Trimming removed 5 bases from V and 2 bases from J; junction bases left unmatched: 7. CDR1 and CDR2 (germline): MNHEY, SVGEGT. The CDR3 length is 15 residues. CDR3 sequence reads: CASSPPAGGNYGYTF. CDR3 DNA: TGTGCCAGCAGTCCCCCGGCAGGGGGCAACTATGGCTACACCTTC.

The J gene is TRBJ1-4, the V gene TRBV28; 7 bases are a match to TRBD1. The CDR3 length is 15 residues. Germline lookup yields CDR1 MDHEN and CDR2 SYDVKM. V lost 5 bases to trimming and J lost 7 bases; unmatched junction nucleotides: 10. DNA of the CDR3: TGTGCCAGCAGTCCCGACAGGGTAGGGGGTGAAAAACTGTTTTTT. The encoded protein is CASSPDRVGGEKLFF.

The CDR3 region has the DNA TGTGCCAGCAGCCTTACGGGGAAAGGACAGGGAGTGAACTATGGCTACACCTTC. Translating gives CASSLTGKGQGVNYGYTF. The J gene is TRBJ1-2, the V gene TRBV16; 8 nucleotides match TRBD1. Germline CDR1 reads KGHSY; CDR2 reads FQNENV. The junction had 15 bases not matched to a gene; V was cut back by 4 bases and J by 2 bases. The CDR3 has 18 residues.

The rearrangement joins TRBV9 to TRBJ2-1, with D possibly matching TRBD2 (6 bases). The CDR3 loop spans 14 amino acids. The ends were cut back, 4 bases at V and 7 bases at J, with 15 bases in the middle. Looked up from germline, CDR1 is SGDLS and CDR2 is YYNGEE. The CDR3 DNA sequence: TGTGCCAGCAGCCCACGACCCGCGGGGAATGAGCAGTTCTTC. As protein: CASSPRPAGNEQFF.

The J gene is TRBJ2-7, the V gene TRBV5-1; TRBD2 is a possible D gene (6 bases). This CDR3 comprises 14 residues. CDR1 SGHRS and CDR2 YFSETQ come from the germline V gene. With 4 bases removed from V and 2 bases from J, the gap between germline ends came to 13 bases. The CDR3 sequence: CASSVDGRTYEQYF. CDR3 nucleotide sequence: TGCGCCAGCAGCGTGGACGGGAGAACCTACGAGCAGTACTTC. The whole variable domain, remainder taken from reference TRBV5-1 and TRBJ2-7, is KAGVTQTPRYLIKTRGQQVTLSCSPISGHRSVSWYQQTPGQGLQFLFEYFSETQRNKGNFPGRFSGRQFSNSRSEMNVSTLELGDSALYLCASSVDGRTYEQYFGPGTRLTVT.

The chain uses TRBV7-9 and TRBJ1-1; 8 bases line up with TRBD1. Germline V lookup: CDR1 SEHNR, CDR2 FQNEAQ (reference sequence). The length of the CDR3 is 13 residues. V was pared by 5 bases and J by 4 bases, with 3 bases of the junction left unmatched. CDR3 sequence (DNA): TGTGCCAGCAGCACCACAGGGGGCACTGAAGCTTTCTTT. Its translation: CASSTTGGTEAFF.